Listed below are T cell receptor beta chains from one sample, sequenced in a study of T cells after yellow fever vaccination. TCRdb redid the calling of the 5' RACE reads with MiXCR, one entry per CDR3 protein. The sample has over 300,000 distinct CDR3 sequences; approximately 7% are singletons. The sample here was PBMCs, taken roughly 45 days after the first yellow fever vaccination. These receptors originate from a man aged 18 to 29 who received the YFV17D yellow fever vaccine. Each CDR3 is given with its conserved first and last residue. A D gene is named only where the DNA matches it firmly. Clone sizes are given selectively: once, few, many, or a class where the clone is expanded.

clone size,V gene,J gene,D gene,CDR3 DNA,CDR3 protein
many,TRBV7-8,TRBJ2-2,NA,TGTGCCAGCAGGAACACGAACACCGGGGAGCTGTTTTTT,CASRNTNTGELFF
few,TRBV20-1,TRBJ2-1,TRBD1,TGCAGTGCCCCGCAGGGGGCGGGTGAGCAGTTCTTC,CSAPQGAGEQFF
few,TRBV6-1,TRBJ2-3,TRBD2,TGTGCCATACGCGGGGGGGGGCATAAAGATACGCAGTATTTT,CAIRGGGHKDTQYF
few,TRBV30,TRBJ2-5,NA,TGTGCCTGGAGCCCTGTAAGGGAGACCCAGTACTTC,CAWSPVRETQYF
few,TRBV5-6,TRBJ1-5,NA,TGTGCCAGCAGCTCCGCCGATTGGAGCAATCAGCCCCAGCATTTT,CASSSADWSNQPQHF
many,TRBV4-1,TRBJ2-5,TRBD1,TGCGCCAGCAGCCATGCTGGGACAGGGGTTTTAGAGACCCAGTACTTC,CASSHAGTGVLETQYF
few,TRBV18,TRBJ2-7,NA,TGTGCCAGCTCACCGGTCGCAGGGTGGAACGAGCAGTACTTC,CASSPVAGWNEQYF
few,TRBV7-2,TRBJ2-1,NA,TGTGCCAGCAGCTTAATGTCAGGCGGGAATGAGCAGTTCTTC,CASSLMSGGNEQFF
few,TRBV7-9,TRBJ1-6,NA,TGTGCCAGCAGCTTAGCTGGCGGGTATAATTCACCCCTCCACTTT,CASSLAGGYNSPLHF
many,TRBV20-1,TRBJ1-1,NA,TGCAGTGCTGACACAGCGAACACTGAAGCTTTCTTT,CSADTANTEAFF
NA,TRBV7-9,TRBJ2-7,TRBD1,TGTGCCAGCAGCGCCGAGACAGGGTCCTACGAGCAGTACTTC,CASSAETGSYEQYF
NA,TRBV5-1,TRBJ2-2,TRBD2,TGCGCCAGCAGCCAACAAGCGGGAGTTGGCACCGGGGAGCTGTTTTTT,CASSQQAGVGTGELFF
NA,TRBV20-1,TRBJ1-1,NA,TGCAGTGCTAGAGACACGGGATACACTGAAGCTTTCTTT,CSARDTGYTEAFF
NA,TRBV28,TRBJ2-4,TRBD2,TGTGCCAGCAGTTTACTTTCGGGACTAGGCGGCATTCAGTACTTC,CASSLLSGLGGIQYF
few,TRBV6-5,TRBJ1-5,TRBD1,TGTGCCAGCAGTTACACAGGGGGTACTCAGCCCCAGCATTTT,CASSYTGGTQPQHF
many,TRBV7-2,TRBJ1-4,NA,TGTGCCAGCAGCCGTGGGACGGCTGAAAAACTGTTTTTT,CASSRGTAEKLFF
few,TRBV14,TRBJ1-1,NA,TGTGCCAGCAGCCAGTTTGGGGGCACCATGAACACTGAAGCTTTCTTT,CASSQFGGTMNTEAFF
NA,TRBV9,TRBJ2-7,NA,TGTGCCAGCAGCGTAGAGGCCTTAACCTACGAGCAGTACTTC,CASSVEALTYEQYF
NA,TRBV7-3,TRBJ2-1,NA,TGTGCCAGCAGCTCTAACGGGGGCTACAATGAGCAGTTCTTC,CASSSNGGYNEQFF
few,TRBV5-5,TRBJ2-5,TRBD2,TGTGCCAGCAGCTACCTACTAGCGGCAAAAGAGACCCAGTACTTC,CASSYLLAAKETQYF
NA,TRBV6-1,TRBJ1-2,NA,TGTGCCAGCAGGCAACAGGGTAGGGATGGCTACACCTTC,CASRQQGRDGYTF
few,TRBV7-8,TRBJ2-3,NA,TGTGCCAGCAGAGGGAGAACAGATACGCAGTATTTT,CASRGRTDTQYF
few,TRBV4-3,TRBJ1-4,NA,TGCGCCAGCAGCCAAGAAGCCCGTCCACCCCTTACCGAAAAACTGTTTTTT,CASSQEARPPLTEKLFF
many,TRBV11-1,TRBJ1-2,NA,TGTGCCAGCAGCCCAGTTTCGCCAGGGCACTATGGCTACACCTTC,CASSPVSPGHYGYTF